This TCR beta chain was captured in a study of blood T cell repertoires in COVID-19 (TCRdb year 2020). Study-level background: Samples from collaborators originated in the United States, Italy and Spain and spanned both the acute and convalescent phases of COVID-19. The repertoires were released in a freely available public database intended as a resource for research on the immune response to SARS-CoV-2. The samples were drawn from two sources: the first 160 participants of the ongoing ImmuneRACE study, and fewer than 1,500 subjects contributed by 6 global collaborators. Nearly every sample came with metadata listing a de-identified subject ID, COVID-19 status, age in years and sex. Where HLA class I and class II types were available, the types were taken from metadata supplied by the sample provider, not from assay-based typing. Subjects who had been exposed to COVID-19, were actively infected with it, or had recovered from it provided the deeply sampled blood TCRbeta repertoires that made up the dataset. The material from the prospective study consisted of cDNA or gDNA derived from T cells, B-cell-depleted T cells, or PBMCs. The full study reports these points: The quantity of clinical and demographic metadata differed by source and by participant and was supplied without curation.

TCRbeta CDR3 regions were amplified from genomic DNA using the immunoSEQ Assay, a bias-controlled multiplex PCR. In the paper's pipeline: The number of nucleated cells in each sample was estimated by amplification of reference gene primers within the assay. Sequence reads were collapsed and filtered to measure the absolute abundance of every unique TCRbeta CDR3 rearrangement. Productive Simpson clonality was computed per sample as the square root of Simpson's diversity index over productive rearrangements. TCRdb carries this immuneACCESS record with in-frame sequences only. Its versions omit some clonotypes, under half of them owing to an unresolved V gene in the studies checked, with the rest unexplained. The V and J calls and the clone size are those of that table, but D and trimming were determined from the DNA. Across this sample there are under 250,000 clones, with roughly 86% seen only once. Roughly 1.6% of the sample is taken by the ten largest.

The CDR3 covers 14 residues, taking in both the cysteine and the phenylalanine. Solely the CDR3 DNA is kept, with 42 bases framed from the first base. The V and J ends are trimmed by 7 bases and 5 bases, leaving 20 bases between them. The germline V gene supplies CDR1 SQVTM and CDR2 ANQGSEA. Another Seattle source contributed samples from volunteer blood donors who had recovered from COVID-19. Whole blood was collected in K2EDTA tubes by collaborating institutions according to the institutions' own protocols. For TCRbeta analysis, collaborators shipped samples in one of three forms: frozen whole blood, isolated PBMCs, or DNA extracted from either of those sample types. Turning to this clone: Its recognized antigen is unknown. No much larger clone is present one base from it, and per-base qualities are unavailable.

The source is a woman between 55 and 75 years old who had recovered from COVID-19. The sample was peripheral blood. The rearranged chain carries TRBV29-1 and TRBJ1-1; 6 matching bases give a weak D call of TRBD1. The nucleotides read TGCAGCGCCGCCGTCCCAGGGGAGGGAACTGAAGCTTTCTTT. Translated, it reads CSAAVPGEGTEAFF.